This T cell receptor (beta chain) was found in a study of blood T cell repertoires in COVID-19. Study context: COVID-19 samples collected from the United States, Italy and Spain covered acute and convalescent phases. From T cells, B-cell-depleted T cells, or PBMCs came the material, which was cDNA or gDNA.

Original handling: Researchers report that nucleated cell counts were estimated from reference gene primer amplification. Here immunoSEQ multiplex PCR was the method, and the copy in TCRdb shows in-frame clones only, minus some. V and J calls plus clone size are reproduced from that table; the DNA served to infer D and trimming. The sample lists 100,000 to 150,000 clones; around four fifths were seen once. This CDR3 contains 15 residues. J gave up 3 bases and V 4 bases, and 6 bases lay outside the gene matches. The germline gives CDR1 SGHNT, CDR2 YYREEE (reference sequence). The TCR sequence derives from a man aged 40-55 years with active or convalescent COVID-19. The sample was peripheral blood. The rearrangement joins TRBV5-4 to TRBJ2-2, with TRBD1 matching 7 bases. CDR3 protein: CASSPPQGDTGELFF. CDR3 DNA: TGTGCCAGCAGCCCACCCCAGGGGGACACCGGGGAGCTGTTTTTT.